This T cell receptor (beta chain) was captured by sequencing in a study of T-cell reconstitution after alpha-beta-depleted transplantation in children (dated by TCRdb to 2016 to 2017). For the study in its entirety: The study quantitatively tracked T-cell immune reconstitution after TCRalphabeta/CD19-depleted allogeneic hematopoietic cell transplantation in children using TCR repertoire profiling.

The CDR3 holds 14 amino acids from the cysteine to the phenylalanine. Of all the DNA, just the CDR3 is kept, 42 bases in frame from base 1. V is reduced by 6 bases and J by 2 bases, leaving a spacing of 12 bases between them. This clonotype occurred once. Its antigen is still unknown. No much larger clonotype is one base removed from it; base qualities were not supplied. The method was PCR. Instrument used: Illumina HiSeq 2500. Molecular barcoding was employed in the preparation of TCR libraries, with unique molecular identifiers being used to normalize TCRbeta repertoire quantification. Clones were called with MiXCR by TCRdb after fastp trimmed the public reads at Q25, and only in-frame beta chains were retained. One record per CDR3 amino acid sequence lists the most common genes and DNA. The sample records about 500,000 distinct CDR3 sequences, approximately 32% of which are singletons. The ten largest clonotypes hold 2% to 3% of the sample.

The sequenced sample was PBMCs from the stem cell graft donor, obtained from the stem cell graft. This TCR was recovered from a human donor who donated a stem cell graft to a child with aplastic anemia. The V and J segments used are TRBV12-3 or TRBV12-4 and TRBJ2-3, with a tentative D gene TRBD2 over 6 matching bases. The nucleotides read TGTGCCAGCAGCTCGGACTACAACACAGATACGCAGTATTTT. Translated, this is CASSSDYNTDTQYF.